These T cell receptor beta chains were read from a single sample in a study of T cell repertoires in cytomegalovirus infection. TCRdb used MiXCR to reprocess the reads, holding one entry per CDR3 protein. The sample records hundreds of thousands of distinct CDR3 sequences, about a tenth being singletons. Sequenced sample: PBMCs. The receptors were sampled from a human donor in good health (CMV status not recorded). Some clones in this sample may be carry-over from other donors' samples. Both conserved end residues are part of each CDR3. The D gene is left open where the match is weak. Clone size is given for some rows only: seen once, a few or many times, or a class if the clone is expanded.

clone_size: few
d_call: TRBD1
j_call: TRBJ2-3
v_call: TRBV29-1
cdr3_aa: CSVETGEVAQYF
cdr3_nt: TGCAGCGTTGAGACAGGGGAGGTGGCGCAGTATTTT

clone_size: many
d_call: NA
j_call: TRBJ2-2
v_call: TRBV7-2
cdr3_aa: CASSASNTGELFF
cdr3_nt: TGTGCCAGCAGCGCATCGAACACCGGGGAGCTGTTTTTT

clone_size: few
d_call: TRBD1
j_call: TRBJ1-1
v_call: TRBV19
cdr3_aa: CASNADRVGEAFF
cdr3_nt: TGTGCCAGTAACGCGGACAGGGTGGGTGAAGCTTTCTTT

clone_size: NA
d_call: NA
j_call: TRBJ1-2
v_call: TRBV5-4
cdr3_aa: CASSSYRVIGYTF
cdr3_nt: TGTGCCAGCAGCTCGTACAGGGTTATTGGCTACACCTTC

clone_size: NA
d_call: NA
j_call: TRBJ2-7
v_call: TRBV7-9
cdr3_aa: CASSRAWDFSYEQYF
cdr3_nt: TGTGCCAGCAGCCGTGCCTGGGATTTCTCCTACGAGCAGTACTTC

clone_size: few
d_call: TRBD1
j_call: TRBJ1-2
v_call: TRBV5-1
cdr3_aa: CASSLEGQGYYGYTF
cdr3_nt: TGCGCCAGCAGCTTGGAGGGACAGGGGTACTATGGCTACACCTTC

clone_size: many
d_call: NA
j_call: TRBJ2-7
v_call: TRBV12-3/TRBV12-4
cdr3_aa: CASSLAPTYEQYF
cdr3_nt: TGTGCCAGCAGTTTAGCGCCCACCTACGAGCAGTACTTC

clone_size: many
d_call: NA
j_call: TRBJ1-2
v_call: TRBV2
cdr3_aa: CASSVGGSYGYTF
cdr3_nt: TGTGCCAGCAGTGTTGGCGGAAGCTATGGCTACACCTTC

clone_size: few
d_call: TRBD1
j_call: TRBJ1-2
v_call: TRBV6-4
cdr3_aa: CASSDDRGSYGYTF
cdr3_nt: TGTGCCAGCAGTGATGACAGGGGGAGCTATGGCTACACCTTC

clone_size: NA
d_call: NA
j_call: TRBJ1-1
v_call: TRBV29-1
cdr3_aa: CSGFSPGAPEAFF
cdr3_nt: TGCAGCGGGTTTTCTCCGGGGGCACCTGAAGCTTTCTTT

clone_size: few
d_call: TRBD1
j_call: TRBJ2-7
v_call: TRBV12-3/TRBV12-4
cdr3_aa: CASSRGTGGGEQYF
cdr3_nt: TGTGCCAGCAGTCGAGGGACAGGGGGCGGCGAGCAGTACTTC

clone_size: few
d_call: TRBD2
j_call: TRBJ2-1
v_call: TRBV5-8
cdr3_aa: CASRSGGNEQFF
cdr3_nt: TGTGCCAGCAGGTCGGGGGGCAATGAGCAGTTCTTC

clone_size: many
d_call: NA
j_call: TRBJ2-5
v_call: TRBV28
cdr3_aa: CASSLTGNKETQYF
cdr3_nt: TGTGCCAGCAGTTTAACGGGGAACAAAGAGACCCAGTACTTC

clone_size: few
d_call: NA
j_call: TRBJ2-2
v_call: TRBV28
cdr3_aa: CASSSRRETTGELFF
cdr3_nt: TGTGCCAGCAGTTCCCGCCGGGAGACTACCGGGGAGCTGTTTTTT

clone_size: NA
d_call: NA
j_call: TRBJ1-4
v_call: TRBV20-1
cdr3_aa: CSPRIQGTEKLFF
cdr3_nt: TGCAGCCCGCGGATACAGGGTACAGAAAAACTGTTTTTT

clone_size: many
d_call: NA
j_call: TRBJ2-2
v_call: TRBV6-2/TRBV6-3
cdr3_aa: CASSPPIQGLTGELFF
cdr3_nt: TGTGCCAGCAGTCCCCCAATACAGGGACTCACCGGGGAGCTGTTTTTT

clone_size: many
d_call: TRBD2
j_call: TRBJ2-3
v_call: TRBV29-1
cdr3_aa: CSVLRGSLGTQYF
cdr3_nt: TGCAGTGTACTGCGGGGGTCTCTCGGTACGCAGTATTTT

clone_size: many
d_call: NA
j_call: TRBJ1-5
v_call: TRBV28
cdr3_aa: CASKGGTEFNQPQHF
cdr3_nt: TGTGCCAGCAAGGGCGGGACGGAGTTCAATCAGCCCCAGCATTTT

clone_size: many
d_call: NA
j_call: TRBJ2-6
v_call: TRBV7-2
cdr3_aa: CASSLGRGRGANVLTF
cdr3_nt: TGTGCCAGCAGCTTAGGGCGGGGTAGAGGGGCCAACGTCCTGACTTTC

clone_size: many
d_call: NA
j_call: TRBJ2-1
v_call: TRBV7-9
cdr3_aa: CASSLVSGASYNEQFF
cdr3_nt: TGTGCCAGCAGCTTAGTTTCGGGAGCCTCCTACAATGAGCAGTTCTTC

clone_size: many
d_call: NA
j_call: TRBJ2-7
v_call: TRBV6-6
cdr3_aa: CASREDSYEQYF
cdr3_nt: TGTGCCAGCAGGGAGGACAGCTACGAGCAGTACTTC

clone_size: many
d_call: NA
j_call: TRBJ2-3
v_call: TRBV5-1
cdr3_aa: CASSLSGRTDTQYF
cdr3_nt: TGCGCCAGCAGCTTGTCGGGGAGGACAGATACGCAGTATTTT

clone_size: many
d_call: NA
j_call: TRBJ2-7
v_call: TRBV7-6
cdr3_aa: CASSVTGQYEQYF
cdr3_nt: TGTGCCAGCAGTGTTACAGGGCAGTACGAGCAGTACTTC

clone_size: many
d_call: NA
j_call: TRBJ2-3
v_call: TRBV27
cdr3_aa: CASSLRWGRAGDYTDTQYF
cdr3_nt: TGTGCCAGCAGTTTACGGTGGGGGAGAGCGGGCGACTACACAGATACGCAGTATTTT

clone_size: NA
d_call: NA
j_call: TRBJ1-5
v_call: TRBV6-2/TRBV6-3
cdr3_aa: CASSYDPTWNQPQHF
cdr3_nt: TGTGCCAGCAGTTACGACCCGACATGGAATCAGCCCCAGCATTTT

clone_size: many
d_call: NA
j_call: TRBJ2-1
v_call: TRBV7-9
cdr3_aa: CASSLKLNEQFF
cdr3_nt: TGTGCCAGCAGCTTAAAATTGAATGAGCAGTTCTTC

clone_size: few
d_call: NA
j_call: TRBJ1-4
v_call: TRBV27
cdr3_aa: CASRFTGLDEKLFF
cdr3_nt: TGTGCCAGCAGGTTCACGGGGCTTGATGAAAAACTGTTTTTT

clone_size: few
d_call: TRBD2
j_call: TRBJ2-3
v_call: TRBV7-7
cdr3_aa: CASSPGTSGGPDTQYF
cdr3_nt: TGTGCTAGCAGCCCCGGGACTAGCGGGGGACCAGATACGCAGTATTTT

clone_size: few
d_call: NA
j_call: TRBJ1-2
v_call: TRBV12-3/TRBV12-4
cdr3_aa: CASSEGRRDYGYTF
cdr3_nt: TGTGCCAGCAGCGAAGGGCGAAGAGACTATGGCTACACCTTC

clone_size: few
d_call: TRBD1
j_call: TRBJ1-5
v_call: TRBV20-1
cdr3_aa: CSAGSGTGRFNQPQHF
cdr3_nt: TGCAGTGCCGGGTCAGGGACAGGGCGTTTCAATCAGCCCCAGCATTTT

clone_size: many
d_call: TRBD1
j_call: TRBJ1-5
v_call: TRBV19
cdr3_aa: CASSGQGMSIYQPQHF
cdr3_nt: TGTGCCAGTAGCGGACAGGGGATGTCAATCTATCAGCCCCAGCATTTT

clone_size: many
d_call: TRBD1
j_call: TRBJ2-3
v_call: TRBV5-4
cdr3_aa: CASSLDRGRPPDTQYF
cdr3_nt: TGTGCCAGCAGCTTGGACAGGGGGAGGCCCCCAGATACGCAGTATTTT

clone_size: NA
d_call: TRBD2
j_call: TRBJ2-7
v_call: TRBV9
cdr3_aa: CASSVLAGGPHEQYF
cdr3_nt: TGTGCCAGCAGCGTTCTAGCGGGGGGACCCCACGAGCAGTACTTC

clone_size: many
d_call: NA
j_call: TRBJ1-5
v_call: TRBV6-1
cdr3_aa: CASSLAFRSNQPQHF
cdr3_nt: TGTGCCAGCAGTCTAGCTTTCCGCAGCAATCAGCCCCAGCATTTT

clone_size: NA
d_call: NA
j_call: TRBJ2-5
v_call: TRBV20-1
cdr3_aa: CSARESQVGTQYF
cdr3_nt: TGCAGTGCTAGAGAAAGTCAGGTCGGGACCCAGTACTTC

clone_size: NA
d_call: NA
j_call: TRBJ2-5
v_call: TRBV25-1
cdr3_aa: CASSEWEQETQYF
cdr3_nt: TGTGCCAGCAGTGAATGGGAGCAAGAGACCCAGTACTTC

clone_size: many
d_call: TRBD1
j_call: TRBJ2-1
v_call: TRBV10-3
cdr3_aa: CAISEPRGIYNEQFF
cdr3_nt: TGTGCCATCAGTGAGCCCAGGGGGATCTACAATGAGCAGTTCTTC

clone_size: NA
d_call: NA
j_call: TRBJ1-5
v_call: TRBV27
cdr3_aa: CASAPYRTERNQPQHF
cdr3_nt: TGTGCCAGCGCCCCTTATCGGACGGAACGAAATCAGCCCCAGCATTTT

clone_size: many
d_call: NA
j_call: TRBJ1-2
v_call: TRBV28
cdr3_aa: CASSPGTYGYTF
cdr3_nt: TGTGCCAGCAGTCCAGGGACGTATGGCTACACCTTC

clone_size: many
d_call: NA
j_call: TRBJ1-6
v_call: TRBV7-6
cdr3_aa: CASSSAPARNSPLHF
cdr3_nt: TGTGCCAGCAGCTCGGCTCCGGCCAGAAATTCACCCCTCCACTTT

clone_size: NA
d_call: TRBD1
j_call: TRBJ1-2
v_call: TRBV20-1
cdr3_aa: CSARPGQGGDYGYTF
cdr3_nt: TGCAGTGCTAGACCCGGACAGGGTGGAGACTATGGCTACACCTTC

clone_size: few
d_call: NA
j_call: TRBJ1-6
v_call: TRBV28
cdr3_aa: CASSWRRPSSYNSPLHF
cdr3_nt: TGTGCCAGCAGTTGGAGAAGGCCTAGCTCCTATAATTCACCCCTCCACTTT

clone_size: many
d_call: TRBD1
j_call: TRBJ2-1
v_call: TRBV2
cdr3_aa: CASSFGQESYNEQFF
cdr3_nt: TGTGCCAGCAGTTTCGGACAGGAGTCATACAATGAGCAGTTCTTC

clone_size: many
d_call: NA
j_call: TRBJ2-2
v_call: TRBV28
cdr3_aa: CASIPGGTTGELFF
cdr3_nt: TGTGCCAGCATACCAGGGGGGACCACCGGGGAGCTGTTTTTT

clone_size: NA
d_call: TRBD1
j_call: TRBJ1-2
v_call: TRBV28
cdr3_aa: CASSFRDSVYGYTF
cdr3_nt: TGTGCCAGCAGTTTCCGGGACAGCGTTTATGGCTACACCTTC

clone_size: few
d_call: NA
j_call: TRBJ2-3
v_call: TRBV2
cdr3_aa: CVGSTSSTDTQYF
cdr3_nt: TGTGTCGGCAGCACCTCTAGCACAGATACGCAGTATTTT